These 7 T cell receptor beta chains came from one sample sequenced in a study of OX40 agonist ivuxolimab in advanced cancers. Some clones are missing from TCRdb's copy, which holds only in-frame ones; the method was immunoSEQ multiplex PCR. The data contain about 28,000 clones, 90% to 95% of them singletons. Sequenced here: CD4+ or CD8+ T cells sorted from blood, sampled in a trial of the OX40 agonist ivuxolimab. The origin of the receptors is an adult with an advanced solid tumor such as melanoma, head and neck, liver or kidney cancer.

The rearrangement joins TRBV29-1 to TRBJ2-5; D remains unclear. CDR3 length equals 14 residues. V shed 4 bases and J shed 2 bases, with 14 bases lying between them. Germline V gene sequence: CDR1 SQVTM, CDR2 ANQGSEA. The CDR3 region has the DNA TGCAGCGTTGCAGGAGTGGCAGTTCAAGAGACCCAGTACTTC. It is translated as CSVAGVAVQETQYF.

The rearrangement joins TRBV2 to TRBJ2-5; 8 positions agree with TRBD1. The germline V gene has CDR1 SNHLY and CDR2 FYNNEI. The CDR3 length is 14 residues. The V gene end was trimmed by 4 bases and the J gene end by 1 base; junction bases not matched to a gene: 2. The CDR3 coding sequence is TGTGCCAGCAGTGTTACAGGGGGCCAAGAGACCCAGTACTTC. As protein: CASSVTGGQETQYF.

The chain combines TRBV7-9 with TRBJ2-1; a possible D gene is TRBD2 (6 bases). The germline CDR1 and CDR2 sequences are SEHNR and FQNEAQ (reference sequence). CDR3 length: 14 residues. Trimming removed 4 bases from V and 2 bases from J, with 9 bases in between. The CDR3 loop reads CASSSRLAYNEQFF. CDR3 coding DNA: TGTGCCAGCAGCTCCCGACTAGCCTACAATGAGCAGTTCTTC.

J is TRBJ2-1 and V is TRBV7-2; TRBD2 agrees at 10 bases. Germline values: CDR1 SGHTA, CDR2 FQGNSA. Trimming removed 1 base from V and 5 bases from J; junction bases left unmatched: 5. This CDR3 has 16 amino acids. CDR3 amino acids: CASSLESGLADNEQFF. In DNA form, the CDR3 reads TGTGCCAGCAGCTTAGAATCAGGACTAGCGGACAATGAGCAGTTCTTC.

V usage is TRBV7-9 and J usage is TRBJ2-5; D possibly corresponds to TRBD1 (5 bases). V lost 5 bases to trimming and J lost 1 base, with 8 bases between them. Germline V CDR1 and CDR2: SEHNR, FQNEAQ (reference sequence). The CDR3 covers 13 residues. The chain's CDR3 is CASSPDSQETQYF. CDR3 sequence (DNA): TGTGCCAGCAGCCCCGACAGCCAAGAGACCCAGTACTTC. Filled out from reference TRBV7-9 and TRBJ2-5, the complete variable domain reads DTGVSQNPRHKITKRGQNVTFRCDPISEHNRLYWYRQTLGQGPEFLTYFQNEAQLEKSRLLSDRFSAERPKGSFSTLEIQRTEQGDSAMYLCASSPDSQETQYFGPGTRLLVL.

The chain carries TRBV28 and TRBJ2-7, with 7 bases that match TRBD1. Germline lookup yields CDR1 MDHEN and CDR2 SYDVKM. The CDR3 has 16 residues. Trimming at V came to 1 base and at J to 0 bases, leaving 6 bases not matched to a gene. The CDR3: CASSLLWTGSSYEQYF. The CDR3 coding sequence is TGTGCCAGCAGTTTATTGTGGACAGGCAGCTCCTACGAGCAGTACTTC.

This clone occurred once. This rearrangement joins TRBV7-9 to TRBJ1-6; D unresolved. Germline loops: CDR1 SEHNR, CDR2 FQNEAQ (reference sequence). The CDR3 is made up of 13 amino acids. V lost 8 bases and J 14 bases, leaving 19 bases between the germline ends. The DNA of the CDR3 is TGTGCCAGCCAAAACTTGGATGGTTTAGCCCTCCACTTT. It encodes CASQNLDGLALHF.